These 29 T cell receptor beta chains came from one sample sequenced in a study of beta chain features in type 1 diabetes. Expressed TCRB transcripts were sequenced because the isolated RNA had all been reverse transcribed beforehand. The repertoire was sequenced with immunoSEQ multiplex PCR; TCRdb's copy has only in-frame clones and lacks some. The top ten hold less than 0.5% of the sample, which has 150,000 to 180,000 clones, 10% to 13% seen once. Points from the study as a whole: The study found moderately but significantly shorter TCRB CDR3s in all four CD4+ subsets of Type 1 diabetes patients.

Their antigens remain unidentified. Sequencing was carried out using central memory CD4+ T cells from blood. These receptor sequences come from a man between 25 and 39 years old with type 1 diabetes.

This chain connects TRBV18 to TRBJ2-1, with 7 positions matching TRBD2. With 0 bases clipped from V and 2 bases from J, the junction kept 4 bases outside the gene matches. The germline V gene encodes CDR1 KGHSH and CDR2 LQKENI. The CDR3 covers 16 residues. The CDR3 reads CASSPPPGGPYNEQFF. The DNA of the CDR3 is TGTGCCAGCTCACCACCGCCGGGAGGCCCCTACAATGAGCAGTTCTTC.

V and J are TRBV5-1 and TRBJ1-2; D might be TRBD1 (5 bases). Germline V gives CDR1 SGHRS, CDR2 YFSETQ. The length of the CDR3 is 14 residues. V lost 0 bases and J lost 6, with 12 bases in between. The CDR3 DNA reads TGCGCCAGCAGCTTGGCAGGTTCAGGGAATGGCTACACCTTC. Translated, it gives CASSLAGSGNGYTF.

The chain couples TRBV29-1 to TRBJ2-7; TRBD1 matches at 10 bases. V lost 5 bases and J lost 6; bases outside the gene matches: 7. The CDR3 covers 13 residues. Germline V gene lookup returns CDR1 SQVTM and CDR2 ANQGSEA. CDR3 sequence: CSVTGQGVREQYF. The CDR3, as DNA: TGCAGCGTTACTGGACAGGGGGTCCGCGAGCAGTACTTC.

The gene calls are TRBV11-2 and TRBJ1-2; weak D call: TRBD1 (6 bases). The CDR3 contains 16 residues. CDR1 is SGHAT and CDR2 is FQNNGV in the germline V gene. The germline V and J ends were trimmed by 0 bases and 4 bases, with 15 bases remaining between them. In DNA, the CDR3 is TGTGCCAGCAGCTTAGATCCCGGACAGAGAGGCTATGGCTACACCTTC. This sequence encodes CASSLDPGQRGYGYTF.

This clone showed up just a few times. The chain links TRBV5-1 to TRBJ2-5; D gene unclear. Deletions cut 2 bases from V and 5 bases from J, with 10 bases between. Germline V gene lookup returns CDR1 SGHRS and CDR2 YFSETQ. The CDR3 sequence is 13 residues long. The CDR3 spells CASSFASAETQYF. The CDR3 DNA follows: TGCGCCAGCAGCTTTGCTTCCGCGGAGACCCAGTACTTC. Variable domain in full (rest from reference TRBV5-1 and TRBJ2-5): KAGVTQTPRYLIKTRGQQVTLSCSPISGHRSVSWYQQTPGQGLQFLFEYFSETQRNKGNFPGRFSGRQFSNSRSEMNVSTLELGDSALYLCASSFASAETQYFGPGTRLLVL.

The chain has TRBV7-8 and TRBJ1-2; D is perhaps TRBD1 (6 bases). The V gene's germline CDR1 is SGHVS and CDR2 FQNEAQ. The CDR3 spans 15 residues. Trimming removed 4 bases at V and 4 bases at J, with 16 bases between. In DNA form, the CDR3 reads TGTGCCAGCAGCTCAAACAGGGCCGGGCCCTATGGCTACACCTTC. Translation gives CASSSNRAGPYGYTF.

This clone has only a few counts. This chain uses TRBV29-1 with TRBJ2-1, with 7 bases lining up with TRBD2. The V and J ends lost 7 bases and 3 bases, in that order; junction bases with no gene match: 15. This CDR3 has 16 amino acids. The germline CDR1 and CDR2 sequences are SQVTM and ANQGSEA. The CDR3 DNA sequence: TGCAGCGCCAAACCCCGCCGAGCGGGACTCTACAATGAGCAGTTCTTC. This gives the protein CSAKPRRAGLYNEQFF.

V gene TRBV19 combines with J gene TRBJ2-1; tentative D call: TRBD2 (5 bases). Germline V gene data show CDR1 as LNHDA and CDR2 as SQIVND (reference sequence). V was pared by 8 bases and J by 0 bases, with 8 bases between. This CDR3 spans 13 amino acids. CDR3 region: CASEGHSYNEQFF. The DNA for the CDR3 is TGTGCCAGTGAGGGCCACTCCTACAATGAGCAGTTCTTC.

The chain couples TRBV7-3 to TRBJ2-1, with D possibly being TRBD2 (6 bases). The germline V gene has CDR1 SGHTA and CDR2 FQGTGA. The ends were cut back, 3 bases at V and 9 bases at J, with 15 bases in the middle. CDR3 length: 14 residues. Here the CDR3 DNA reads TGTGCCAGCAGCTTCACGGCGGGAAGCGGTGAGCAGTTCTTC. Translation: CASSFTAGSGEQFF.

The V call is TRBV30, the J call TRBJ1-4; D is possibly TRBD1 (6 bases). Per the germline V gene, CDR1 is GTSNPN and CDR2 is SVGIG (reference sequence). This CDR3 has 13 amino acids. Trimming cost V 8 bases and J 4 bases, with 14 bases left between them. CDR3 loop: CAVRQDLNEKLFF. DNA of the CDR3: TGTGCCGTACGACAGGACCTTAATGAAAAACTGTTTTTT.

This rearrangement joins TRBV29-1 to TRBJ2-1; 8 bases match TRBD2. The junction had 7 bases not matched to a gene; V was cut back by 5 bases and J by 4 bases. This CDR3 is built from 14 residues. Germline CDR1 is SQVTM and CDR2 is ANQGSEA. This CDR3 reads CSVKERELYNEQFF. CDR3 in DNA: TGCAGCGTTAAGGAGCGGGAGCTATACAATGAGCAGTTCTTC.

Of note for this clone: The same CDR3 can be traced to other DNA sequences in this sample. The CDR3 DNA reads TGTGCCAGCAGAACCGGACAGGGGGGGTACGAGCAGTACTTC. Its protein is CASRTGQGGYEQYF. V usage is TRBV6-1 and J usage is TRBJ2-7, with 10 bases that match TRBD1. Trimming took 6 bases from V and 4 from J; bases not matched to a gene: 6. From germline, CDR1 is MNHNS and CDR2 SASEGT. This CDR3 contains 14 residues.

There are a few counts of this clone. The chain combines TRBV30 with TRBJ1-1, with TRBD1 matching over 9 bases. V shed 8 bases and J 4 bases; nucleotides not matched to a gene: 14. Germline assignment: CDR1 GTSNPN and CDR2 SVGIG (reference sequence). CDR3 length: 15 amino acids. The CDR3 DNA sequence: TGTGCCCAAAGGATCGGGACAGGGCGGGGCACTGAAGCTTTCTTT. It specifies CAQRIGTGRGTEAFF.

This chain links TRBV11-2 with TRBJ1-5, with TRBD1 matching over 8 bases. CDR3 length equals 15 residues. After removal of 1 base from V and 5 bases from J, the junction contained 4 bases not matched to a gene. Germline values: CDR1 SGHAT, CDR2 FQNNGV. Here the CDR3 DNA reads TGTGCCAGCAGCTTAGGGACAGGGAGGGATCAGCCCCAGCATTTT. Translation gives CASSLGTGRDQPQHF.

CDR3 nucleotides: TGTGCCAGCAGCTTTGACAGAAGCTACACCTTC. It yields the protein CASSFDRSYTF. This chain uses TRBV5-6 with TRBJ1-2, with D tentatively TRBD1 (5 bases). Germline V gene sequence: CDR1 SGHDT, CDR2 YYEEEE. CDR3 length: 11 residues. The germline V and J ends were trimmed by 2 bases and 9 bases, with 8 bases remaining between them.

The chain recombines TRBV19 with TRBJ2-1, with 12 bases matching TRBD2. In germline, CDR1 is LNHDA, CDR2 SQIVND (reference sequence). V lost 6 bases and J lost 7; bases outside the gene matches: 7. The CDR3 contains 15 residues. The CDR3 region is CASRELAGGLNEQFF. CDR3 sequence (DNA): TGTGCCAGTAGAGAACTAGCGGGAGGCCTAAATGAGCAGTTCTTC.

The sample holds many counts of this clone. V usage is TRBV9 and J usage is TRBJ1-1; D is undetermined. The CDR3 length is 14 residues. The germline V and J ends were trimmed by 2 bases and 0 bases, with 8 bases remaining between them. Germline CDR1 reads SGDLS; CDR2 reads YYNGEE. The CDR3: CASSVRSVNTEAFF. The CDR3 nucleotides are TGTGCCAGCAGCGTCCGAAGCGTGAACACTGAAGCTTTCTTT.

This clone was picked up a small number of times. Other DNA variants within this sample encode the same CDR3. This chain uses TRBV9 with TRBJ2-3; D is possibly TRBD2 (5 bases). CDR1 SGDLS and CDR2 YYNGEE come from the germline V gene. V dropped 4 bases and J dropped 1 base, with 10 bases sitting between them. The CDR3 is made up of 14 amino acids. CDR3 region: CASSQAGGTDTQYF. CDR3 sequence (DNA): TGTGCCAGCAGCCAAGCCGGGGGCACAGATACGCAGTATTTT.

This rearrangement joins TRBV30 to TRBJ1-1; tentatively, D is TRBD1 (5 bases). The CDR3 length is 17 residues. Germline V lookup: CDR1 GTSNPN, CDR2 SVGIG (reference sequence). V was pared by 1 base and J by 10 bases, with 28 bases between. CDR3 residues: CAWSALRSGTLSSSAFF. The CDR3 DNA reads as TGTGCCTGGAGTGCGCTTCGGTCCGGGACTTTAAGTTCGTCAGCTTTCTTT. Looking up the rest from reference TRBV30 and TRBJ1-1 gives the full variable domain: SQTIHQWPATLVQPVGSPLSLECTVEGTSNPNLYWYRQAAGRGLQLLFYSVGIGQISSEVPQNLSASRPQDRQFILSSKKLLLSDSGFYLCAWSALRSGTLSSSAFFGQGTRLTVV.

This clone was counted only a few times. The chain is built from TRBV19 and TRBJ1-5; 9 bases agree with TRBD1. The trim removed 6 bases at V and 7 bases at J, leaving 10 bases unmatched. The germline V gene encodes CDR1 LNHDA and CDR2 SQIVND (reference sequence). The CDR3 consists of 15 residues. As DNA, the CDR3 is TGTGCCAGTAGGAACGCGTGGACAGGGGACCAGCCCCAGCATTTT. This sequence encodes CASRNAWTGDQPQHF.

The rearrangement links TRBV18 to TRBJ2-1; D is uncertain. This CDR3 spans 13 amino acids. V lost 0 bases to trimming and J lost 6 bases, with 6 bases between them. Germline CDR1 is KGHSH and CDR2 is LQKENI. This CDR3 is CASSPPRVNEQFF. Here the CDR3 DNA reads TGTGCCAGCTCACCACCACGAGTCAATGAGCAGTTCTTC.

This clone was observed a few times. The chain combines TRBV5-1 with TRBJ2-5, with TRBD2 matching 11 bases. Germline CDR1 and CDR2: SGHRS and YFSETQ. The CDR3 is made up of 16 amino acids. V dropped 2 bases and J dropped 3; count of bases not matched to a gene: 6. Here the CDR3 DNA reads TGCGCCAGCAGCTTCCTTAGCGGGAGGGGCAAAGAGACCCAGTACTTC. Its protein product is CASSFLSGRGKETQYF.

This clone occurred a few times. The V and J genes are TRBV29-1 and TRBJ2-1, with D possibly TRBD2 on 6 matching bases. CDR1 and CDR2 from the germline V gene are SQVTM and ANQGSEA. V gave up 5 bases and J gave up 3 bases, with 14 bases separating them. This CDR3 has 14 residues. The CDR3 nucleotides are TGCAGCGTTACAAAGGCGGGACTCTACAATGAGCAGTTCTTC. Translation gives CSVTKAGLYNEQFF.

This clone showed up just a few times. The J gene is TRBJ2-1, the V gene TRBV29-1; 7 nucleotides agree with TRBD2. Germline V lookup: CDR1 SQVTM, CDR2 ANQGSEA. The CDR3 runs 14 residues. V was clipped by 5 bases and J by 1 base; unmatched bases: 5. CDR3 protein: CSVLQRGSYNEQFF. The CDR3 DNA reads as TGCAGCGTTCTCCAGCGGGGATCCTACAATGAGCAGTTCTTC.

This clone was detected only a few times. The rearrangement links TRBV5-1 to TRBJ2-1; 9 bases align to TRBD2. Germline V gene data show CDR1 as SGHRS and CDR2 as YFSETQ. The CDR3 runs to 16 residues. The J segment lost 9 bases and the V segment lost 1 base, leaving 11 bases of the junction unmatched. CDR3 nucleotides: TGCGCCAGCAGCTTGTCCGATAGCGGGAGTAGGGGTGAGCAGTTCTTC. Residues: CASSLSDSGSRGEQFF. The full variable domain, rest sourced from reference TRBV5-1 and TRBJ2-1, is KAGVTQTPRYLIKTRGQQVTLSCSPISGHRSVSWYQQTPGQGLQFLFEYFSETQRNKGNFPGRFSGRQFSNSRSEMNVSTLELGDSALYLCASSLSDSGSRGEQFFGPGTRLTVL.

This clone was detected only a few times. CDR3 in amino acids: CSGSGGSQETQYF. For the CDR3, the DNA is TGCAGCGGTTCAGGGGGCTCGCAAGAGACCCAGTACTTC. The rearrangement joins TRBV29-1 to TRBJ2-5, with 8 nucleotides matching TRBD1. V dropped 7 bases and J dropped 2; count of bases not matched to a gene: 6. Germline CDR1 reads SQVTM; CDR2 reads ANQGSEA. This CDR3 is built from 13 residues.

This rearrangement joins TRBV14 to TRBJ2-7, with D possibly TRBD2 on 6 matching bases. Trimming took off 8 bases at V and 2 bases at J, with 13 bases between the two ends. The CDR3 runs to 13 residues. Looked up from germline, CDR1 is SGHDN and CDR2 is FVKESK. In DNA, the CDR3 is TGTGCCAGCGCCACCGGGGGAGCCTACGAGCAGTACTTC. Translation: CASATGGAYEQYF.

This clone appeared a few times. The rearrangement joins TRBV15 to TRBJ2-7, with 9 bases aligning to TRBD1. The CDR3 has 15 amino acids. Germline CDR1 reads LNHNV; CDR2 reads YYDKDF (reference sequence). Unmatched junction bases numbered 7, after V lost 5 bases and J lost 2 bases. CDR3 residues: CATSAPGQGTYEQYF. CDR3 DNA sequence: TGTGCCACCAGCGCCCCGGGACAGGGAACCTACGAGCAGTACTTC. Filled out from reference TRBV15 and TRBJ2-7, the complete variable domain reads DAMVIQNPRYQVTQFGKPVTLSCSQTLNHNVMYWYQQKSSQAPKLLFHYYDKDFNNEADTPDNFQSRRPNTSFCFLDIRSPGLGDTAMYLCATSAPGQGTYEQYFGPGTRLTVT.

The rearrangement uses TRBV28 and TRBJ1-4; D is undetermined. The CDR3 runs to 11 residues. The V gene lost 6 bases and the J gene lost 8 bases, with 7 bases spanning the gap. The germline CDR1 and CDR2 sequences are MDHEN and SYDVKM. The DNA for the CDR3 is TGTGCCAGCAGCGAGCGGGAAAAACTGTTTTTT. The encoded protein is CASSEREKLFF. The variable domain in full, completed from reference TRBV28 and TRBJ1-4, reads DVKVTQSSRYLVKRTGEKVFLECVQDMDHENMFWYRQDPGLGLRLIYFSYDVKMKEKGDIPEGYSVSREKKERFSLILESASTNQTSMYLCASSEREKLFFGSGTQLSVL.